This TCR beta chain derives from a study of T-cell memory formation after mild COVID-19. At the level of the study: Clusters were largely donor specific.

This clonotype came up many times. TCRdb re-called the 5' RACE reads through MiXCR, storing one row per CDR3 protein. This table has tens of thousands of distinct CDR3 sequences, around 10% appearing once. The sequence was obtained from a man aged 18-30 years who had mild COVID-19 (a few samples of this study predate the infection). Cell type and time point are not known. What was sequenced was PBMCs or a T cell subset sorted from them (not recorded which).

The CDR3 DNA is TGCGCCAGCAGCTTGGGGGGGGATGAGCAGTTCTTC. This gives the protein CASSLGGDEQFF. V and J are TRBV5-1 and TRBJ2-1; maybe TRBD2 (6 bases). The germline V and J ends were trimmed by 0 bases and 8 bases, with 6 bases remaining between them. The CDR3 spans 12 residues. Looked up from germline, CDR1 is SGHRS and CDR2 is YFSETQ.